This paragraph covers one T cell receptor (beta chain) sequence. Its antigen is as yet unknown. The source of the sample is a study of T-cell memory formation after mild COVID-19. General study results and limits: CD4+ contracting clones were mainly CM and EM; CD8+ ones, EMRA.

In TCRdb, the 5' RACE reads were re-called with MiXCR into one record per CDR3 protein. Found here are about 340,000 distinct CDR3 sequences, 20% to 25% of them singletons; the top ten hold around 20%. V lost 4 bases and J lost 9, with 17 bases in between. The CDR3 has 14 amino acids. The germline V gene has CDR1 SGHRS and CDR2 YFSETQ. This rearrangement joins TRBV5-1 to TRBJ1-5; D may be TRBD1 (6 bases). Sequencing was performed on PBMCs or a T cell subset sorted from them (not recorded which). The clonotype was recovered from a man younger than 30 who had mild COVID-19 (a few samples of this study predate the infection). Cell type and time point are not known. The CDR3, as DNA: TGCGCCAGCAGCCCGGGGGCCCGCGGGGTGCCCCAGCATTTT. Residues: CASSPGARGVPQHF.